The entry that follows covers one TCR beta chain sequence. What it recognizes is unknown. The sample comes from a study of T cell responses to AZD1222 COVID-19 vaccine. Generated by immunoSEQ multiplex PCR, the TCRdb table keeps only in-frame clones and is missing some. The sample contains 150,000 to 200,000 clones, 90% of which appear only once. The CDR3 runs to 16 residues. Germline assignment: CDR1 SGHRS and CDR2 YFSETQ. V gave up 1 base and J gave up 3 bases, with 16 bases separating them. Study-level findings and limits: At study baseline, merely six AZD1222 recipients were seropositive. The peak T cell response came first, and repertoires were sampled only after it. Mostly white British, mostly female donors; authors suggested clonal diversity may be underestimated. Vaccine-associated CD4 TCRs spanned spike, dominant at 160-218 and 743-854.

The sequence derives from an adult in good health. The V and J genes are TRBV5-1 and TRBJ2-5; D not resolved. The sample in question was peripheral blood, obtained on day 0 of AZD1222 vaccination. In DNA, the CDR3 is TGCGCCAGCAGCTTGAGAGGTTTGCAGACAAAAGAGACCCAGTACTTC. Its translation: CASSLRGLQTKETQYF.